This T cell receptor (beta chain) was recovered during a study of metastatic and nonmetastatic thyroid tumors. TCRdb reanalyzed the PCR reads with MiXCR. In the table there are about 13,000 clones, approximately 33% of which are singletons. Every patient underwent thyroid surgery untreated. This clone was counted only a few times. Sequences were obtained from tumor tissue. The clonotype originates from a male donor with papillary thyroid cancer or a benign thyroid nodule (not recorded which). Some clones in this sample may be carry-over from other donors' samples.

CDR3 amino acids: CASTEGVARSGEQYF. The CDR3 coding sequence is TGTGCCAGCACCGAAGGGGTGGCGAGGTCGGGCGAGCAGTACTTC. This sequence joins TRBV2 and TRBJ2-7; maybe TRBD1 (5 bases). Trimming cost V 7 bases and J 6 bases, with 22 bases left between them. The CDR3 extends over 15 amino acids. CDR1 is SNHLY and CDR2 is FYNNEI in the germline V gene.